This T cell receptor (beta chain) was obtained from a study of shared clonotypes between healthy human individuals. Study as a whole: In total, the donors were a couple of women and three men aged 18 to 49.

Note on this clone: Its antigen is unidentified.

Findings and caveats of the study: A handful of donors held about 5% of naive CD4 clonotypes in common.

The CDR3 consists of 13 residues. CDR1 and CDR2 from the germline V gene are SGHKS and YYEKEE (reference sequence). With 9 bases removed from V and 2 bases from J, the gap between germline ends came to 12 bases. Deep-level settings were used for running the assay. The assay was immunoSEQ multiplex PCR, and TCRdb's table has in-frame clones only and misses some. The sample consists of about 2.4 million clones, roughly 92% of them appearing once. The V gene is TRBV5-5, the J gene TRBJ2-1; D is ambiguous. This TCR derives from a man aged 18 to 35 in good health. The source material was naive CD4+ T cells sorted from blood. As to subset: CD45RA+ positively selected. CDR3 loop: CATMRSTYNEQFF. CDR3 nucleotide sequence: TGTGCCACCATGCGGTCAACCTACAATGAGCAGTTCTTC.